What follows describes a single T cell receptor (beta chain). Its recognized antigen is unknown. At one boundary the junction diverges from the germline segment, which might be a read error. This specimen comes from a study of cytomegalovirus exposure and HLA in healthy donors (TCRdb year 2017). Context from the whole study: In an earlier analysis of about 560 of the donors, around 300 Gb of sequence data and 90 million to 130 million unique TCR beta sequences from 180 million or so T cells were reported. An early release covering 550 to 700 HLA-typed donors comprised roughly 300 gigabases of sequencing data and 85 million or so unique TCR sequences. Of the roughly 400 genotyped donors, approximately 82% fell in the genetic ancestry cluster associated with self-reported Caucasian donors. The aim of the study was to test whether cataloging public T cell receptors could identify signatures of past pathogen exposure. The study profiled the T cell repertoires of under 850 subjects by immunosequencing and related them to cytomegalovirus serostatus. A separate validation cohort of approximately 130 different subjects was used in addition to the approximately 670-subject first cohort. High-throughput TCR immunosequencing, statistical association of individual TCRs with disease status, and machine learning were combined to predict cytomegalovirus infection status. A later analysis re-analyzed previously published TCR beta repertoires from 666 donors and added high-resolution HLA genotyping to study TCR occurrence patterns. In the later analysis, no new phenotypic data were used to find candidate immune exposures; instead, reliance was placed on TCR beta sequences and their occurrence across donors. To decide whether each TCR beta V gene segment behaved as functional or pseudogenic, an earlier analysis of several hundred of the donors relied on high-throughput TCR beta sequencing. Donor age, sex, ethnicity and CMV serostatus were collected together with the repertoire data. Genome-wide SNP genotypes for about 60% of the roughly 670 donors were used in a later genetic analysis, which treated that subset as a discovery cohort. All discovery cohort repertoires had been generated on a single sequencing platform. HLA typing covered class I and class II loci at four-digit resolution. Typing coverage varied by locus: roughly 620-640 donors for A, B, C, DRB1 and DQB1; more than 500 for DQA1; more than 600 for DPA1; 450 to 480 for DPB1. A few DR-DQ haplotypes were treated as single units for association and clustering because of strong linkage in the cohort. Among 300 to 450 genotyped donors of the cohort, an average of roughly 240,000 unique TCR beta nucleotide sequences were sequenced per donor, roughly 20% of them non-productive. Broader findings and caveats from the paper: An association between a missense DCLRE1C variant and V-gene and J-gene trimming of TCR beta chains was found in a later genetic analysis and replicated in an independent cohort. In a later analysis, the rate of TCR association differed among HLA loci, with DRB1 alleles having the most associated TCRs and HLA-C alleles having the fewest. An earlier analysis of roughly 570 of the donors showed that most TCR beta V segments appeared in productive rearrangements either about 87% or about 30% of the time, which broadly matched IMGT annotations. According to a later analysis, parvovirus B19, influenza, CMV and Epstein-Barr virus appeared linked to several top co-occurrence clusters. A further reported finding was that TCR beta sequences accurately predicted the HLA-A and HLA-B alleles for most subjects in the first cohort. A later analysis associated some 17,000 TCR beta sequences with specific HLA alleles at a false discovery rate of 0.05. According to a later genetic analysis, donors in an Asian-associated ancestry cluster had fewer N-insertions in productive TCRs than the approximately 670-donor mean. This cohort had only TCR beta chains sequenced, and the lack of alpha or paired-chain data limited which features could be detected. Cytomegalovirus status was reported to be diagnosed by the classifier with high specificity and sensitivity in both the original and validation cohorts. According to a later analysis, most CMV-associated TCR beta chains appeared to be HLA-restricted, and the HLA associations seemed to be driven largely by CMV exposure. Because some donors lacked HLA typing at each locus, the association tests relied only on the typed subset. Presence/absence analyses assumed roughly uniform sequencing depth across donors, an assumption that may not hold. In vitro tests confirmed that a few of the cytomegalovirus-associated TCR beta chains recognize cytomegalovirus antigens. The authors suggested that the approach could potentially be extended to other disease states and immunological phenotypes. Some IMGT-functional V segments, including TRBV6-2 and TRBV6-3, could not be distinguished by the 87-base-pair reads and were therefore excluded. CMV serostatus was the only immune exposure information available for the cohort. The study listed 150 to 200 TCR beta chains as associated with cytomegalovirus. Assigning TCR associations to individual alleles was difficult when HLA alleles, especially DR and DQ, strongly co-occurred. The earlier analysis of 450 to 700 of the donors excluded some 15 rarely observed V segments, including chromosome 9 orphons, because counts were too low. A group of highly shared sequence variants was considered likely to be a technical artifact of the sequencing pipeline. Most TCR sequences were seen in very few donors, while some public TCRs were found in many individuals. A later analysis found that HLA-associated TCR beta chains were more clonally expanded and had lower generation probabilities than equally common non-associated chains. Linkage disequilibrium might explain the correlated functional status among segregating V segments, but an unknown experimental factor could not be ruled out.

Libraries were constructed by the immunoSEQ multiplex PCR assay. The multiplex PCR relied on a mix of 60 forward primers for TCR Vbeta segments and 13 reverse primers for TCR Jbeta segments. A multiplex PCR assay on genomic DNA amplified the CDR3 region of rearranged TCR beta genes. On the Illumina HiSeq System, the amplified TCR beta libraries were sequenced as 87-base-pair reads. For the original study's pipeline: In a later analysis, around 80 million unique TCR beta chains were counted across the roughly 610 repertoires, and roughly 10 million of these chains were shared by at least two donors. To remove PCR and sequencing errors, raw reads were error-corrected and collapsed into unique sequences using a nearest-neighbor algorithm that merged closely related sequences. CDR3 sequences were aligned to IMGT reference sequences to assign V, D and J gene segments. For a sequence to be retained, at least a six-nucleotide match to both a V gene segment and a J gene segment was required. A rearrangement counted as productive if the CDR3 had no stop codons and remained in frame with V and J, and every other rearrangement counted as non-productive. CDR3 was defined according to IMGT convention as the region running from the second conserved V-encoded cysteine to the conserved J-encoded phenylalanine. The earlier analysis of about 560 of the donors excluded any sequence lacking an unambiguous match to a single V gene segment. An earlier analysis of 587 of the donors called V segments functional above 56.7% productive rearrangements and segregating when the between-donor standard deviation exceeded 5%. A statistical classification framework was built for diagnosing cytomegalovirus status from the catalog of TCR beta chain sequences. A later analysis assigned V and J genes by comparing TCR nucleotide sequences with IMGT/GENE-DB human TR gene sequences. Using the TCRdist pipeline, a later analysis assigned CDR3 sequences along with most-parsimonious VDJ recombination scenarios. A later analysis defined each TCR beta chain by its CDR3 amino acid sequence plus V-gene family, and excluded reads lacking a unique V-gene family. To address suspected cross-contamination and a sequencing artifact, a later analysis removed around 590 highly shared, low-generation-probability nucleotide sequences. For each public chain, a later analysis derived a clonal expansion index from normalized ranks of inferred template counts within each repertoire. Generation probabilities in a later analysis came from a VDJ recombination model fitted to out-of-frame rearrangements, and those results were checked against IGoR. In a later analysis, TCR-TCR, TCR-HLA and TCR-CMV co-occurrence was scored with hypergeometric tests, and a repertoire-size bias correction was applied to TCR pairs. False discovery rates were estimated in a later analysis by permuting HLA or CMV assignments 20 times. In a later analysis, co-occurring TCRs were grouped using DBSCAN, with TCRdist sequence similarity added in when clustering inside HLA-allele-positive subsets. For co-occurrence clustering, repertoires with fewer than 30,000 or more than 120,000 public chains were excluded, along with about five repertoires with anomalous nucleotide sharing. Sourced from immuneACCESS, this table was stored by TCRdb with only in-frame sequences that have V and J called. A share of the clones is absent; for the studies checked, an unresolved V gene accounts for under half, and the remainder has no known explanation. The D gene and trimming were derived from the DNA, and the V and J assignments and clone size from that table. In all, the sample holds some 150,000 clones, and over 60% of those were seen once. Clones ranked in the top ten supply about 1.5% of the sample.

CDR1 SSHAT and CDR2 FNYEAQ are derived from the germline V gene (reference sequence). From the cysteine up to the phenylalanine, the CDR3 has a length of 15 residues. Kept here is only the CDR3 DNA, which spans 45 bases and is read in frame from base 1. The cohort consisted of 650 to 700 healthy bone marrow donors. At the time of sampling, all cohort members were nominally healthy, though unrecorded immune exposures were likely present. The donor was CMV seronegative and belonged to the group of several hundred seronegative cohort members. Every donor gave a peripheral blood sample, and the peripheral blood mononuclear cells from that sample were used for TCR beta sequencing. Genomic DNA was extracted from the blood cell samples with the Qiagen DNeasy Blood Extraction Kit.

The clonotype comes from a young woman in good health and CMV-seronegative. The chain couples TRBV7-7 to TRBJ2-3, and TRBD1 may be the D gene, going by 6 matching bases. The specimen was PBMCs. CDR3 loop: CASSRGGGSTDTQYF. The nucleotide sequence reads as follows: TGTGCTAGCAGCCGGGGTGGGGGCAGCACAGATACGCAGTATTTT.